This T cell receptor (beta chain) comes out of a study of naive CD8 T cells in extremely preterm neonates. Study-level results: Shared CDR3 nucleotide sequences: preterm roughly 2.7%, term approximately 0.4%, children about 0.029%, adults more than 0.0075%. Compared with older groups, preterm CDR3s were shorter, with fewer N additions and less trimming.

A word on this clone: Its antigen is currently unknown.

Produced via immunoSEQ multiplex PCR; TCRdb's table is partial and in-frame only. Counted here are about 7,500 clones, about 98% occurring once; the ten biggest clones make up roughly 0.35%. The V gene lost 5 bases and the J gene lost 5 bases, with 10 bases spanning the gap. This CDR3 spans 12 amino acids. Germline values: CDR1 MRHNA, CDR2 SNTAGT. Elective cesarean births at roughly 35-43 weeks, without labor or membrane rupture, supplied the cord blood. Pregnancies with fetal demise, active maternal HSV infection or known maternal HIV were excluded. The sample holds sorted live naive CD8+ CD45RA+CCR7+ T cells.

The clonotype was recovered from a newborn in good health. V usage is TRBV6-4 and J usage is TRBJ2-7, with TRBD2 as a possible D gene (7 bases). What was sequenced was naive CD8+ T cells from cord blood. The CDR3 sequence is CASSLGGHEQYF. In nucleotides, the CDR3 is TGTGCCAGCAGTCTCGGGGGGCACGAGCAGTACTTC.